Following are 17 T cell receptor beta chains from one sample sequenced in a study of blood T cell repertoires in COVID-19. The protocol was immunoSEQ multiplex PCR, while the TCRdb copy is restricted to in-frame clones and leaves out a portion. The sample has about 170,000 clones, around 90% seen once. Sequencing used peripheral blood. The receptor set was obtained from a man between 45 and 60 years old who had recovered from COVID-19.

The V call is TRBV6-5, the J call TRBJ2-1, with D hard to call. CDR3 length: 13 amino acids. Per germline, CDR1 MNHEY and CDR2 SVGAGI. V was clipped by 8 bases and J by 6 bases, with 14 bases between them. This chain's CDR3 is CASLSPVGNEQFF. The DNA for the CDR3 is TGTGCCAGCCTATCCCCCGTCGGCAATGAGCAGTTCTTC.

The chain couples TRBV7-2 to TRBJ1-5; 7 nucleotides align to TRBD1. CDR1 and CDR2 from the germline V gene are SGHTA and FQGNSA. The junction had 6 bases not matched to a gene; V was cut back by 3 bases and J by 4 bases. The CDR3 runs to 15 residues. CDR3 nucleotides: TGTGCCAGCAGCTTTAGAGGGGGCGTGAATCAGCCCCAGCATTTT. This sequence encodes CASSFRGGVNQPQHF.

This clone has only one observation. The chain carries TRBV9 and TRBJ1-5; D is unresolved. The CDR3 length is 15 residues. Per germline, CDR1 SGDLS and CDR2 YYNGEE. With 0 bases removed from V and 4 bases from J, the gap between germline ends came to 11 bases. The CDR3 DNA reads as TGTGCCAGCAGCGTAGGTCCCAGTCCAAATCAGCCCCAGCATTTT. Translated, it gives CASSVGPSPNQPQHF.

The chain carries TRBV7-3 and TRBJ1-3, with TRBD1 matching 8 bases. This CDR3 is built from 15 residues. J lost 7 bases, V lost 2 bases, and 7 bases had no gene match. Germline lookup yields CDR1 SGHTA and CDR2 FQGTGA. CDR3 DNA: TGTGCCAGCAGCTTAGATGGGACAGGACTCAACACCATATATTTT. It codes for CASSLDGTGLNTIYF.

This CDR3 is CASSPLRGSYNEQFF. As DNA, the CDR3 is TGCGCCAGCAGCCCCCTCCGCGGCTCCTACAATGAGCAGTTCTTC. The genes are TRBV5-1 and TRBJ2-1; D not certain. The CDR3 sequence is 15 residues long. Trimming shortened V by 4 bases and J by 0 bases, and 11 bases separated the two germline ends. Germline V CDR1 and CDR2: SGHRS, YFSETQ.

This clone was observed a single time. The CDR3 DNA reads TGTGCCAGCAGCTTAGAAGGGACTCTAAATCAGCCCCAGCATTTT. This encodes CASSLEGTLNQPQHF. The genes are TRBV7-2 and TRBJ1-5, with D possibly TRBD1 on 5 matching bases. This CDR3 has 15 residues. V lost 1 base to trimming and J lost 4 bases, with 11 bases between them. Germline V lookup: CDR1 SGHTA, CDR2 FQGNSA.

V usage is TRBV18 and J usage is TRBJ1-4; the match to TRBD1 covers 7 bases. V shed 5 bases and J 5 bases; nucleotides not matched to a gene: 2. Germline lookup yields CDR1 KGHSH and CDR2 LQKENI. This CDR3 has 13 residues. The CDR3 spells CASSGGQNEKLFF. The CDR3 DNA reads as TGTGCCAGCTCAGGGGGACAGAATGAAAAACTGTTTTTT.

The chain employs TRBV11-1 and TRBJ1-1; D gene ambiguous. The CDR3 sequence is 13 residues long. The germline gives CDR1 SGHAT, CDR2 FQDESV (reference sequence). Trimming removed 4 bases from V and 0 bases from J, with 6 bases in between. In nucleotides, the CDR3 is TGTGCCAGCAGCTCTAGCCTGAACACTGAAGCTTTCTTT. It encodes CASSSSLNTEAFF.

The V gene is TRBV19, the J gene TRBJ2-2; the match to TRBD2 covers 7 bases. The germline gives CDR1 LNHDA, CDR2 SQIVND (reference sequence). The V and J ends lost 5 bases and 1 base, in that order; junction bases with no gene match: 7. CDR3 length equals 16 residues. In nucleotides, the CDR3 is TGTGCCAGTAGTTTAGCGGCGGGGGTGAACACCGGGGAGCTGTTTTTT. Its protein is CASSLAAGVNTGELFF.

The rearrangement links TRBV6-4 to TRBJ2-1, with 11 bases aligning to TRBD2. J was trimmed by 10 bases and V by 7 bases; bases with no gene match: 3. The CDR3 runs 12 residues. Per germline, CDR1 MRHNA and CDR2 SNTAGT. This CDR3 is CASNLAGGEQFF. In DNA form, the CDR3 reads TGTGCCAGCAATCTAGCGGGAGGCGAGCAGTTCTTC.

The chain is built from TRBV19 and TRBJ2-7; 10 bases map to TRBD1. The CDR3 has 15 residues. Trimming at V came to 5 bases and at J to 0 bases, leaving 4 bases not matched to a gene. Germline CDR1 is LNHDA and CDR2 is SQIVND (reference sequence). The CDR3 region is CASSRGQGFSYEQYF. The CDR3 DNA follows: TGTGCCAGTAGTCGGGGACAGGGGTTCTCCTACGAGCAGTACTTC. Full variable domain (remainder filled in from reference TRBV19 and TRBJ2-7): DGGITQSPKYLFRKEGQNVTLSCEQNLNHDAMYWYRQDPGQGLRLIYYSQIVNDFQKGDIAEGYSVSREKKESFPLTVTSAQKNPTAFYLCASSRGQGFSYEQYFGPGTRLTVT.

The chain employs TRBV7-2 and TRBJ2-3; 12 nucleotides agree with TRBD2. CDR3 length equals 19 residues. In germline, CDR1 is SGHTA, CDR2 FQGNSA. The ends lost 0 bases at V and 0 bases at J; junction bases unmatched: 7. The CDR3 nucleotides are TGTGCCAGCAGCTTAGCCGGATTTCTAGCGGGGGGGAGCACAGATACGCAGTATTTT. Protein: CASSLAGFLAGGSTDTQYF.

The rearrangement joins TRBV15 to TRBJ2-2; TRBD1 agrees at 7 bases. CDR3 length: 14 amino acids. CDR1 is LNHNV, CDR2 YYDKDF, per germline (reference sequence). J gave up 6 bases and V 4 bases, and 5 bases lay outside the gene matches. The CDR3 region is CATSIRTGPGELFF. The CDR3 DNA reads as TGTGCCACCAGCATACGGACAGGACCCGGGGAGCTGTTTTTT.

The chain employs TRBV5-8 and TRBJ2-7, with 9 nucleotides matching TRBD1. Trimming removed 3 bases from V and 4 bases from J; junction bases left unmatched: 11. Germline CDR1 and CDR2: SGHTS and YDEGEE. The CDR3 is 16 amino acids. The CDR3 region has the DNA TGTGCCAGCAGCTGGGGACAGGGTATAGGACGATACGAGCAGTACTTC. This sequence encodes CASSWGQGIGRYEQYF.

The chain is built from TRBV7-2 and TRBJ1-2; tentatively, D is TRBD1 (6 bases). This CDR3 comprises 14 residues. Trimming cost V 2 bases and J 4 bases, with 11 bases left between them. Germline CDR1 reads SGHTA; CDR2 reads FQGNSA. The CDR3 here is CASSLNQGPYGYTF. The DNA for the CDR3 is TGTGCCAGCAGCTTAAATCAGGGGCCCTATGGCTACACCTTC. Full variable domain (missing parts from reference TRBV7-2 and TRBJ1-2): GAGVSQSPSNKVTEKGKDVELRCDPISGHTALYWYRQSLGQGLEFLIYFQGNSAPDKSGLPSDRFSAERTGGSVSTLTIQRTQQEDSAVYLCASSLNQGPYGYTFGSGTRLTVV.

The rearrangement links TRBV14 to TRBJ1-1, with TRBD1 identical over 10 bases. CDR3 length equals 13 residues. Trimming cost V 5 bases and J 6 bases; bases outside gene matches: 3. Germline CDR1 SGHDN, CDR2 FVKESK. CDR3 residues: CASSWTGGAEAFF. DNA of the CDR3: TGTGCCAGCAGCTGGACAGGGGGGGCTGAAGCTTTCTTT.

The J gene is TRBJ2-1, the V gene TRBV7-7; no reliable D call. Germline V CDR1 and CDR2: SSHAT, FNYEAQ (reference sequence). Trimming took off 1 base at V and 6 bases at J, with 7 bases between the two ends. The CDR3 sequence is 13 residues long. CDR3 nucleotides: TGTGCCAGCAGCTTAGGGCAAATCAATGAGCAGTTCTTC. Its translation is CASSLGQINEQFF.